This T cell receptor beta chain was identified in a study of shared clonotypes between healthy human individuals. This clone appeared a single time. The method was immunoSEQ multiplex PCR; TCRdb's version includes in-frame clones alone and lacks a portion of them. The table shows roughly 450,000 clones, with about four fifths occurring only once. Germline assignment: CDR1 LGHNA and CDR2 YNFKEQ. Deletions cut 1 base from V and 0 bases from J, with 15 bases between. The CDR3 length is 17 residues. The sequence derives from a woman in her thirties or forties in good health. Some clones in this sample may be carry-over from other donors' samples. The chain employs TRBV4-2 and TRBJ1-2; D not certain. The material sequenced was PBMCs. The CDR3 coding sequence is TGTGCCAGCAGCCAAGGCGGCCCCAGTAGAACTAACTATGGCTACACCTTC. This sequence encodes CASSQGGPSRTNYGYTF.